The rows below give T cell receptor beta chains drawn from one sample of a study of T cell responses to AZD1222 COVID-19 vaccine. Measured with immunoSEQ multiplex PCR; TCRdb has only the in-frame clones, and not every one. The sample carries fewer than 200,000 clones, around nine tenths recorded once. The sample here was peripheral blood, taken 28 days after the second AZD1222 dose. These receptor sequences come from an adult who received the AZD1222 COVID-19 vaccine. Both conserved end residues are part of each CDR3. The order of the fields is D gene, clone size, V gene, J gene, CDR3 protein, CDR3 DNA. D genes are given only for firm matches. Not every row has a clone size; where given, it reads once, few, many or a size class.

D gene: NA; clone size: NA; V gene: TRBV7-8; J gene: TRBJ1-1; CDR3 protein: CASSLVVLAGAMNTEAFF; CDR3 DNA: TGTGCCAGCAGCTTAGTAGTCCTGGCAGGGGCCATGAACACTGAAGCTTTCTTT
D gene: NA; clone size: NA; V gene: TRBV5-1; J gene: TRBJ1-6; CDR3 protein: CASSLAGRGTLHF; CDR3 DNA: TGCGCCAGCAGCTTGGCCGGGAGGGGTACCCTCCACTTT
D gene: NA; clone size: medium-sized; V gene: TRBV7-9; J gene: TRBJ1-4; CDR3 protein: CASSPRTATNEKLFF; CDR3 DNA: TGTGCCAGCAGCCCCCGGACAGCAACTAATGAAAAACTGTTTTTT
D gene: TRBD1; clone size: NA; V gene: TRBV27; J gene: TRBJ1-5; CDR3 protein: CASSLGTARSNQPQHF; CDR3 DNA: TGTGCCAGCAGTTTAGGGACAGCGAGGTCCAATCAGCCCCAGCATTTT
D gene: NA; clone size: NA; V gene: TRBV7-2; J gene: TRBJ1-2; CDR3 protein: CASSLGLFTEVGPTF; CDR3 DNA: TGTGCCAGCAGCTTAGGATTGTTCACGGAGGTCGGACCCACCTTC
D gene: NA; clone size: NA; V gene: TRBV3-1/TRBV3-2; J gene: TRBJ2-7; CDR3 protein: CASSPQGHEQYF; CDR3 DNA: TGTGCCAGCAGCCCGCAGGGCCACGAGCAGTACTTC
D gene: NA; clone size: NA; V gene: TRBV5-4; J gene: TRBJ1-1; CDR3 protein: CASSPPGRGRTEAFF; CDR3 DNA: TGTGCCAGCAGCCCCCCCGGCCGGGGAAGGACTGAAGCTTTCTTT
D gene: TRBD1; clone size: NA; V gene: TRBV18; J gene: TRBJ1-3; CDR3 protein: CASSPVEQGIGNTIYF; CDR3 DNA: TGTGCCAGCTCACCGGTGGAACAGGGGATTGGAAACACCATATATTTT
D gene: NA; clone size: NA; V gene: TRBV4-1; J gene: TRBJ1-1; CDR3 protein: CASSQAPTVNTEAFF; CDR3 DNA: TGCGCCAGCAGCCAAGCCCCGACAGTTAACACTGAAGCTTTCTTT
D gene: NA; clone size: NA; V gene: TRBV7-2; J gene: TRBJ2-3; CDR3 protein: CASSLDRYTDTQYF; CDR3 DNA: TGTGCCAGCAGCTTAGACAGGTACACAGATACGCAGTATTTT
D gene: NA; clone size: NA; V gene: TRBV7-9; J gene: TRBJ1-1; CDR3 protein: CASSRQANMNTEAFF; CDR3 DNA: TGTGCCAGCAGCCGACAGGCTAACATGAACACTGAAGCTTTCTTT
D gene: TRBD1; clone size: NA; V gene: TRBV11-2; J gene: TRBJ2-7; CDR3 protein: CASNTLDRGLHEQYF; CDR3 DNA: TGTGCCAGCAACACATTGGACAGGGGGCTCCACGAGCAGTACTTC
D gene: NA; clone size: NA; V gene: TRBV3-1/TRBV3-2; J gene: TRBJ1-5; CDR3 protein: CASSAHTHQPQHF; CDR3 DNA: TGTGCCAGCAGCGCGCATACTCATCAGCCCCAGCATTTT
D gene: NA; clone size: NA; V gene: TRBV15; J gene: TRBJ2-1; CDR3 protein: CATSRVRLHSYNEQFF; CDR3 DNA: TGTGCCACCAGCAGAGTACGGCTTCACTCCTACAATGAGCAGTTCTTC
D gene: NA; clone size: NA; V gene: TRBV27; J gene: TRBJ2-7; CDR3 protein: CASSLNRMVAYEQYF; CDR3 DNA: TGTGCCAGCAGTTTAAACAGGATGGTGGCCTACGAGCAGTACTTC
D gene: TRBD1; clone size: NA; V gene: TRBV9; J gene: TRBJ2-7; CDR3 protein: CASSTHPTGGEYEQYF; CDR3 DNA: TGTGCCAGCAGCACACACCCGACAGGGGGCGAGTACGAGCAGTACTTC
D gene: NA; clone size: NA; V gene: TRBV7-8; J gene: TRBJ2-7; CDR3 protein: CASSFRTGILPYEQYF; CDR3 DNA: TGTGCCAGCAGCTTCAGAACCGGGATTCTCCCTTACGAGCAGTACTTC
D gene: NA; clone size: NA; V gene: TRBV7-9; J gene: TRBJ1-4; CDR3 protein: CASSLDGGAVNEKLFF; CDR3 DNA: TGTGCCAGCAGCTTAGATGGAGGGGCCGTGAATGAAAAACTGTTTTTT
D gene: NA; clone size: NA; V gene: TRBV2; J gene: TRBJ1-3; CDR3 protein: CASLRVASSGNTIYF; CDR3 DNA: TGTGCCAGCCTAAGAGTTGCGAGCTCTGGAAACACCATATATTTT
D gene: NA; clone size: NA; V gene: TRBV6-2/TRBV6-3; J gene: TRBJ2-5; CDR3 protein: CASSAHSQETQYF; CDR3 DNA: TGTGCCAGCAGTGCGCATTCCCAAGAGACCCAGTACTTC
D gene: TRBD1; clone size: NA; V gene: TRBV5-6; J gene: TRBJ1-1; CDR3 protein: CASSSVRQGIGNTEAFF; CDR3 DNA: TGTGCCAGCAGCTCCGTGCGACAGGGGATAGGGAACACTGAAGCTTTCTTT
D gene: NA; clone size: NA; V gene: TRBV2; J gene: TRBJ1-1; CDR3 protein: CASSGTVNTEAFF; CDR3 DNA: TGTGCCAGCAGTGGGACGGTGAACACTGAAGCTTTCTTT
D gene: NA; clone size: NA; V gene: TRBV5-1; J gene: TRBJ2-3; CDR3 protein: CASSLMSITDTQYF; CDR3 DNA: TGCGCCAGCAGCTTGATGTCTATAACAGATACGCAGTATTTT
D gene: NA; clone size: NA; V gene: TRBV19; J gene: TRBJ1-5; CDR3 protein: CASRNWDAGDRPQHF; CDR3 DNA: TGTGCCAGTAGAAATTGGGACGCGGGAGATCGGCCCCAGCATTTT
D gene: NA; clone size: NA; V gene: TRBV5-1; J gene: TRBJ1-3; CDR3 protein: CASSLGSESSGNTIYF; CDR3 DNA: TGCGCCAGCAGCTTGGGATCGGAATCCTCTGGAAACACCATATATTTT